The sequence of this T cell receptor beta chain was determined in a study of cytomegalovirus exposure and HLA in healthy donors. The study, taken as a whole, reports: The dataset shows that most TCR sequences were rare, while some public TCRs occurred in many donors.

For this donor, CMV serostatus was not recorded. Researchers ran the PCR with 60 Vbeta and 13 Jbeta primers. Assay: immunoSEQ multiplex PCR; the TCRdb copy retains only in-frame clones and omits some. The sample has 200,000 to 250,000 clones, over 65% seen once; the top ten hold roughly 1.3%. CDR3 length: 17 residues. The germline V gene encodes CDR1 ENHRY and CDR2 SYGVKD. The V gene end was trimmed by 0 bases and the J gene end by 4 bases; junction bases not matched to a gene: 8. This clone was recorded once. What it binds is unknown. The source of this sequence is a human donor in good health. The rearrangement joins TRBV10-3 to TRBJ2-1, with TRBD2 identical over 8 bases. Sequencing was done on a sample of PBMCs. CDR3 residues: CAISESTGGLVYNEQFF. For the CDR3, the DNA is TGTGCCATCAGTGAGTCGACTGGGGGACTAGTTTACAATGAGCAGTTCTTC.